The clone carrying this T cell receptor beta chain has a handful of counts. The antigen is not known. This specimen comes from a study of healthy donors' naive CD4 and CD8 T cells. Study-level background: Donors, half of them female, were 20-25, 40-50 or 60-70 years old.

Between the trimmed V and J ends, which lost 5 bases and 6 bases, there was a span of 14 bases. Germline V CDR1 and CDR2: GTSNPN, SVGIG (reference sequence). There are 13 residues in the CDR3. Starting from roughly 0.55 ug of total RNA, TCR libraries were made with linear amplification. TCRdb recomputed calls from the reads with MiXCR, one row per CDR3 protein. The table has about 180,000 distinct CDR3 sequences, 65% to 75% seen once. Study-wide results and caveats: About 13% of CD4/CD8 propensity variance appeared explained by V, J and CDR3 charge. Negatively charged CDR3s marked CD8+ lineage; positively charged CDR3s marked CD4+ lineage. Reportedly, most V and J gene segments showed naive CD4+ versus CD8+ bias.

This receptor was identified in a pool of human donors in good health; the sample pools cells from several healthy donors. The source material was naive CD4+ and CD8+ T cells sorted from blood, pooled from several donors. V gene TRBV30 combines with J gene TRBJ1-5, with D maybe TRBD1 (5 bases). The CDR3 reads CAWALPGPQPQHF. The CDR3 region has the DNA TGTGCCTGGGCCCTCCCAGGGCCTCAGCCCCAGCATTTT. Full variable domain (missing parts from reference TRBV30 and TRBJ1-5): SQTIHQWPATLVQPVGSPLSLECTVEGTSNPNLYWYRQAAGRGLQLLFYSVGIGQISSEVPQNLSASRPQDRQFILSSKKLLLSDSGFYLCAWALPGPQPQHFGDGTRLSIL.